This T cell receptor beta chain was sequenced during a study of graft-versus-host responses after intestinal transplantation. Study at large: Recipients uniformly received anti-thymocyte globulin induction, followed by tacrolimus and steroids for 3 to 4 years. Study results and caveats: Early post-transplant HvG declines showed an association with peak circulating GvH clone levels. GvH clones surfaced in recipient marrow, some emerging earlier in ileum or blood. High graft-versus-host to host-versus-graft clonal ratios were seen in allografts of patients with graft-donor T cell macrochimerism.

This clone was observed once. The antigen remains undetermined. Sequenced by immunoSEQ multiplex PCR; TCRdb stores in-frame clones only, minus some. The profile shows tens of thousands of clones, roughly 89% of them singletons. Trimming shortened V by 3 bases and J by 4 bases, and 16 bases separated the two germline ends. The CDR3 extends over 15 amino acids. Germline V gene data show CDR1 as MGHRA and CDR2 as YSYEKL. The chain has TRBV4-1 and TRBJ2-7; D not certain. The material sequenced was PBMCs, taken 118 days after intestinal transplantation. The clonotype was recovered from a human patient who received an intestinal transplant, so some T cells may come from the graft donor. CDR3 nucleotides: TGCGCCAGCAGCCATAATTCAGTGGGCAGATACGAGCAGTACTTC. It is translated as CASSHNSVGRYEQYF.